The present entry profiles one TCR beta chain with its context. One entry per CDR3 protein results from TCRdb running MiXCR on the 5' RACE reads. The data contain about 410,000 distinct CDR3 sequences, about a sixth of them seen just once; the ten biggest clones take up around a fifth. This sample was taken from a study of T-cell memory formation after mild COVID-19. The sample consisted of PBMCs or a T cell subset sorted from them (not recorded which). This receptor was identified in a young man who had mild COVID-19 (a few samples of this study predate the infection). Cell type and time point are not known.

The DNA of the CDR3 is TGTGCCAGCAGCTTGGCAGTTGCCGGGGCCAACGTCCTGACTTTC. Protein: CASSLAVAGANVLTF. The chain couples TRBV5-4 to TRBJ2-6; unclear D gene. Trimming stripped 0 bases from V and 4 bases from J, with 8 bases between. Germline V CDR1 and CDR2: SGHNT, YYREEE (reference sequence). CDR3 length: 15 amino acids. The full variable domain, in which reference TRBV5-4 and TRBJ2-6 provide the parts outside the CDR3, is ETGVTQSPTHLIKTRGQQVTLRCSSQSGHNTVSWYQQALGQGPQFIFQYYREEENGRGNFPPRFSGLQFPNYSSELNVNALELDDSALYLCASSLAVAGANVLTFGAGSRLTVL.